This TCR beta chain appears in the sequencing data of a study of shared clonotypes between healthy human individuals. Study-level results: Estimated clonotype richness was generally higher in naive than memory subsets. Clonotypes shared by all four donors outscored non-shared clonotypes in generation probability.

As concerns this clone: Antigen specificity is unknown.

Using immunoSEQ multiplex PCR, the repertoire was profiled, and TCRdb retains in-frame clones only, with some absent. There are roughly 2.6 million clones in the sample; around 90% occur only once, and about 0.13% lies in the top ten. Trimming left V 5 bases short and J 10 bases short, with 9 bases between. CDR1 SEHNR and CDR2 FQNEAQ come from the germline V gene (reference sequence). This CDR3 is 11 amino acids long. From CD4+ cells came CD45RA+ naive and CD45RA-negative memory subsets. This clonotype originated in a man between 18 and 29 years old in good health. V usage is TRBV7-9 and J usage is TRBJ2-1; perhaps TRBD1 as D (5 bases). Material for sequencing was naive CD4+ T cells sorted from blood. The subset denotes: CD45RA+ positively selected. DNA of the CDR3: TGTGCCAGCAGCACGCAGGGCGAGCAGTTCTTC. This gives the protein CASSTQGEQFF.